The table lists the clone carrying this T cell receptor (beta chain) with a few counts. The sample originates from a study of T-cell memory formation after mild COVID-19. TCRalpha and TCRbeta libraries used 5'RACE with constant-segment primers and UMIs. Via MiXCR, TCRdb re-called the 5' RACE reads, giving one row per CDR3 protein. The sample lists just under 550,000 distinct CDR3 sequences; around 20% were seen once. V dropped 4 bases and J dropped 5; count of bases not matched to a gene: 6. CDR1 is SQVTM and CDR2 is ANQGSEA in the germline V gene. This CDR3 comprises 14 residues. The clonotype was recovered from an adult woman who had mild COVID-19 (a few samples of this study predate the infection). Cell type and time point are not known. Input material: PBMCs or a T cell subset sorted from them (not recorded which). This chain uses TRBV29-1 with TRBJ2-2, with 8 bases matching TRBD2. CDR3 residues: CSVGAGEGTGELFF. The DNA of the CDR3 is TGCAGCGTTGGAGCGGGAGAAGGAACCGGGGAGCTGTTTTTT.